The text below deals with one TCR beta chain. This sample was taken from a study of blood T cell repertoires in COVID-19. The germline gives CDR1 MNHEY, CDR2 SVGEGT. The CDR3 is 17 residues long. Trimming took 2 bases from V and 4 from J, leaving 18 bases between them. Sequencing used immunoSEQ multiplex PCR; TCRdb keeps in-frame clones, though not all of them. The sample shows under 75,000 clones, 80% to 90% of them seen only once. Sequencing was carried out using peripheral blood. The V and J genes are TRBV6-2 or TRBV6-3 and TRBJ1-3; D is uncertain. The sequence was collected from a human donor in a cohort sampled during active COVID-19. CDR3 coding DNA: TGTGCCAGCAGTTACGGCGGTGTGGGTCGACCCGGAAACACCATATATTTT. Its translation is CASSYGGVGRPGNTIYF.